The count of the clone carrying this T cell receptor (beta chain) is one. In germline, CDR1 is SGDLS, CDR2 YYNGEE. Trimming shortened V by 4 bases and J by 1 base, and 20 bases separated the two germline ends. The CDR3 totals 17 residues. Profiling relied on immunoSEQ multiplex PCR, and the TCRdb table lists in-frame clones only, not all of them. Of roughly 45,000 clones in the sample, about 85% were seen once. This sample was included in a study of PD-L1 blockade in urothelial cancer. Study details: Male sex and bladder-origin urothelial cancer were recorded for about 90% of the roughly 30 patients. Analysis of the blood was performed 3 weeks (second dose) and 6 weeks after treatment start. The study recovered a median of 141,255 T cells per blood sample.

Sequencing used PBMCs, obtained around atezolizumab (anti-PD-L1) treatment. The clonotype originates from a man aged 60-69 years with urothelial cancer. V usage is TRBV9 and J usage is TRBJ1-2; possible D gene TRBD1, 5 bases. CDR3 in DNA: TGTGCCAGCAGCACGTCCTCTAAGGGGCCGTATAACTATGGCTACACCTTC. It is translated as CASSTSSKGPYNYGYTF.